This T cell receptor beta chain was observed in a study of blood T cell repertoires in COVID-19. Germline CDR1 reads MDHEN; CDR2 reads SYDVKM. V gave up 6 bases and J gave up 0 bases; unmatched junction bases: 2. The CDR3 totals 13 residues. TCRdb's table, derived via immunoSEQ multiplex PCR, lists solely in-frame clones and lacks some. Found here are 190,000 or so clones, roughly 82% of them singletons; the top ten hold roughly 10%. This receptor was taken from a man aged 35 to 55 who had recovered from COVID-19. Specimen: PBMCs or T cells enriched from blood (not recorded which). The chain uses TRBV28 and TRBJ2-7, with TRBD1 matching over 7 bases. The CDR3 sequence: CASRTGISYEQYF. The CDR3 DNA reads TGTGCCAGCAGGACAGGGATCTCCTACGAGCAGTACTTC.